A selection of T cell receptor beta chains follows, all from one sample in a study of shared clonotypes between healthy human individuals. Using immunoSEQ multiplex PCR, the repertoire was profiled, and TCRdb retains in-frame clones only, with some absent. The table has more than 550,000 clones, roughly nine tenths seen once. The source material was naive CD8+ T cells sorted from blood. The receptors originated from a man younger than 40 in good health. Both conserved end residues are part of each CDR3. The D gene is left open where the match is weak. A row's size may be missing; if present it is once, few, many or a size class.

d_call j_call clone_size v_call cdr3_aa cdr3_nt
TRBD2 TRBJ2-7 NA TRBV28 CASSSRTSGTYEQYF TGTGCCAGCAGTTCCCGGACTAGCGGAACCTACGAGCAGTACTTC
NA TRBJ2-3 NA TRBV18 CASSRSDSAYLADTQYF TGTGCCAGCTCACGCTCGGATAGCGCATACCTGGCAGATACGCAGTATTTT
NA TRBJ2-1 NA TRBV5-4 CASSLALAPANEQFF TGTGCCAGCAGCTTGGCCCTGGCCCCCGCCAATGAGCAGTTCTTC
TRBD2 TRBJ2-7 once TRBV7-9 CASSPALAEDYEQYF TGTGCCAGCAGCCCGGCGCTAGCGGAGGACTACGAGCAGTACTTC
NA TRBJ2-1 NA TRBV12-5 CASGLGVEQFF TGTGCTAGTGGTTTGGGCGTTGAGCAGTTCTTC
NA TRBJ2-7 NA TRBV28 CASREGYLYEQYF TGTGCCAGCAGAGAGGGGTATCTCTACGAGCAGTACTTC
NA TRBJ2-5 few TRBV18 CASSPGETQYF TGTGCCAGCTCACCTGGGGAGACCCAGTACTTC
NA TRBJ1-1 NA TRBV10-3 CAIQTEVNTEAFF TGTGCCATTCAAACAGAAGTGAACACTGAAGCTTTCTTT
NA TRBJ2-1 NA TRBV2 CASSDSLSFYNEQFF TGTGCCAGCAGTGATTCACTTAGTTTCTACAATGAGCAGTTCTTC
TRBD2 TRBJ2-3 NA TRBV10-3 CAISESPSGSLTDTQYF TGTGCCATCAGTGAGTCGCCTAGCGGGAGTCTCACAGATACGCAGTATTTT
TRBD1 TRBJ1-2 NA TRBV11-2 CASSSIVNRGKAYGYTF TGTGCCAGCAGCTCGATAGTTAACAGGGGAAAGGCCTATGGCTACACCTTC
NA TRBJ2-1 NA TRBV27 CASSLLGQSRDNEQFF TGTGCCAGCAGTTTATTAGGACAGTCTCGGGACAATGAGCAGTTCTTC
TRBD1 TRBJ1-1 NA TRBV9 CASSAGTDGTEAFF TGTGCCAGCAGCGCCGGGACAGATGGCACTGAAGCTTTCTTT
NA TRBJ2-3 NA TRBV4-1 CASSLAGPETSTDTQYF TGCGCCAGCAGCCTCGCGGGCCCGGAGACTAGCACAGATACGCAGTATTTT
TRBD2 TRBJ2-7 NA TRBV27 CASSIAGDSYEQYF TGTGCCAGCAGTATAGCGGGGGACTCCTACGAGCAGTACTTC
TRBD1 TRBJ2-2 once TRBV30 CAWILTGWPGELFF TGTGCCTGGATTCTGACAGGGTGGCCCGGGGAGCTGTTTTTT
NA TRBJ2-3 NA TRBV29-1 CSVEVGKMDTDTQYF TGCAGCGTTGAAGTGGGGAAGATGGACACAGATACGCAGTATTTT
TRBD2 TRBJ2-7 NA TRBV19 CASSPRLPGTTFYEQYF TGTGCCAGTAGTCCCCGATTACCTGGGACTACGTTCTACGAGCAGTACTTC
NA TRBJ1-5 once TRBV7-2 CASSLGGERNQPQHF TGTGCCAGCAGCCTAGGAGGGGAGCGCAATCAGCCCCAGCATTTT
NA TRBJ1-1 NA TRBV28 CASSVGMNTEAFF TGTGCCAGCAGTGTAGGCATGAACACTGAAGCTTTCTTT
NA TRBJ2-7 NA TRBV10-3 CAISDSTYEQYF TGTGCCATCAGTGACAGCACCTACGAGCAGTACTTC
NA TRBJ2-1 NA TRBV11-2 CASSSRVVGFF TGTGCCAGCAGTTCAAGAGTCGTAGGGTTCTTC
NA TRBJ1-5 NA TRBV27 CASSFIGQPQHF TGTGCCAGCAGTTTTATAGGTCAGCCCCAGCATTTT
NA TRBJ2-7 NA TRBV5-6 CASGGQVEQYF TGTGCCAGCGGGGGGCAGGTCGAGCAGTACTTC
NA TRBJ2-1 NA TRBV7-9 CASSLHGLYNEQFF TGTGCCAGCAGCCTACATGGACTTTACAATGAGCAGTTCTTC
TRBD2 TRBJ2-7 NA TRBV4-1 CASSPLAREGEQYF TGCGCCAGCAGCCCCCTGGCCCGGGAGGGTGAGCAGTACTTC
TRBD2 TRBJ2-7 NA TRBV29-1 CSVEQGGSPYEQYF TGCAGCGTTGAGCAGGGAGGGTCCCCCTACGAGCAGTACTTC
NA TRBJ2-1 NA TRBV9 CASSVDEEDDNEQFF TGTGCCAGCAGCGTAGACGAGGAGGACGACAATGAGCAGTTCTTC
NA TRBJ2-7 NA TRBV5-6 CASSLQTIYEQYF TGTGCCAGCAGCTTGCAGACTATCTACGAGCAGTACTTC
TRBD1 TRBJ1-2 NA TRBV5-4 CASSLSDRGPYGYTF TGTGCCAGCAGCTTGTCGGACAGGGGGCCCTATGGCTACACCTTC
NA TRBJ1-1 once TRBV4-1 CASSQGPTEAFF TGCGCCAGCAGCCAAGGGCCCACTGAAGCTTTCTTT
NA TRBJ2-3 NA TRBV5-6 CASSLVTDGGDTQYF TGTGCCAGCAGCTTGGTGACCGACGGGGGAGATACGCAGTATTTT
NA TRBJ2-7 NA TRBV7-9 CASSLEDEQYF TGTGCCAGCAGCTTAGAAGACGAGCAGTACTTC
NA TRBJ2-2 NA TRBV11-2 CASSLEVAFGGGELFF TGTGCCAGCAGCTTAGAGGTAGCCTTTGGTGGAGGGGAGCTGTTTTTT
TRBD1 TRBJ2-7 NA TRBV9 CASSGGQDSYEQYF TGTGCCAGCAGCGGGGGACAGGACTCCTACGAGCAGTACTTC
NA TRBJ2-7 NA TRBV27 CATATKRKYEQYF TGTGCCACCGCTACTAAGCGGAAATACGAGCAGTACTTC
TRBD1 TRBJ1-1 NA TRBV12-5 CASGPSSTGGWNTEAFF TGTGCTAGTGGTCCCAGTTCGACAGGGGGCTGGAACACTGAAGCTTTCTTT
TRBD2 TRBJ2-1 NA TRBV27 CASSPGVAGMSYNEQFF TGTGCCAGCAGCCCCGGGGTAGCGGGGATGTCCTACAATGAGCAGTTCTTC
NA TRBJ1-2 NA TRBV7-9 CASSLGSGLSYGYTF TGTGCCAGCAGCTTAGGTTCGGGGCTGAGCTATGGCTACACCTTC
NA TRBJ2-7 NA TRBV28 CASSFRVGIGEQYF TGTGCCAGCAGTTTCAGGGTGGGAATCGGAGAGCAGTACTTC
NA TRBJ2-7 NA TRBV4-3 CASSPDGYEQYF TGCGCCAGCAGCCCGGACGGCTACGAGCAGTACTTC
NA TRBJ1-1 NA TRBV4-3 CASSPGRGRANTEAFF TGCGCCAGCAGCCCCGGACGAGGCAGGGCGAACACTGAAGCTTTCTTT
TRBD1 TRBJ2-5 once TRBV27 CASSLSTGDQETQYF TGTGCCAGCAGTTTATCGACAGGGGACCAAGAGACCCAGTACTTC
NA TRBJ2-1 NA TRBV5-1 CASSPRGSYNEQFF TGCGCCAGCAGCCCACGAGGCTCCTACAATGAGCAGTTCTTC
TRBD1 TRBJ2-5 NA TRBV6-1 CASKQGRGDQETQYF TGTGCCAGCAAACAGGGGAGAGGGGACCAAGAGACCCAGTACTTC
NA TRBJ2-1 NA TRBV5-4 CASSWGSIAGEFF TGTGCCAGCAGCTGGGGAAGTATCGCCGGAGAGTTCTTC
NA TRBJ2-7 NA TRBV4-1 CASSQDNRGGEQYF TGCGCCAGCAGCCAAGATAACAGGGGAGGTGAGCAGTACTTC
NA TRBJ1-2 NA TRBV5-5 CASSSYGGSDYGYTF TGTGCCAGCAGCTCCTACGGGGGGTCCGACTATGGCTACACCTTC
TRBD1 TRBJ2-7 once TRBV5-5 CASSEEIHRGLWEQYF TGTGCCAGCAGCGAGGAGATACACAGGGGGCTTTGGGAGCAGTACTTC
TRBD1 TRBJ1-1 NA TRBV27 CASSAGTGGWDTEAFF TGTGCCAGCAGTGCCGGGACAGGGGGCTGGGACACTGAAGCTTTCTTT
TRBD1 TRBJ1-1 NA TRBV19 CASSITNRGPEAFF TGTGCCAGTAGTATTACGAACAGGGGACCCGAAGCTTTCTTT
NA TRBJ1-1 NA TRBV27 CASSYSVNTEAFF TGTGCCAGCAGTTATTCGGTGAACACTGAAGCTTTCTTT
NA TRBJ1-5 NA TRBV27 CASSFVGDGGSQHF TGTGCCAGCAGTTTTGTCGGCGATGGCGGGTCCCAGCATTTT
NA TRBJ1-1 NA TRBV19 CASSFQGGGTEAFF TGTGCCAGTAGTTTCCAGGGAGGAGGAACTGAAGCTTTCTTT
TRBD1 TRBJ2-1 NA TRBV7-3 CASSLTGQGMNNEQFF TGTGCCAGCAGCTTAACGGGACAGGGGATGAACAATGAGCAGTTCTTC
TRBD2 TRBJ2-1 NA TRBV4-1 CASSPKPPGLAESYNEQFF TGCGCCAGCAGCCCCAAACCCCCGGGACTAGCGGAAAGCTACAATGAGCAGTTCTTC
TRBD1 TRBJ2-3 NA TRBV5-1 CASSQGDSTDTQYF TGCGCCAGCAGCCAGGGGGACAGCACAGATACGCAGTATTTT
NA TRBJ2-5 NA TRBV6-5 CASSMMGRETQYF TGTGCCAGCAGTATGATGGGCCGGGAGACCCAGTACTTC
NA TRBJ2-1 NA TRBV29-1 CSVDTYNEQFF TGCAGCGTCGACACTTACAATGAGCAGTTCTTC